This T cell receptor beta chain was sequenced during a study of T cell changes during pregnancy in multiple sclerosis. Germline assignment: CDR1 SGHKS and CDR2 YYEKEE (reference sequence). The CDR3 is 14 amino acids. Trimming shortened V by 0 bases and J by 2 bases, and 9 bases separated the two germline ends. Sequencing used immunoSEQ multiplex PCR; TCRdb keeps in-frame clones, though not all of them. The sample carries approximately 80,000 clones, 91% recorded once. The origin of this receptor is a female donor in good health, serving as a control in a pregnancy study. Some clones in this sample may be carry-over from other donors' samples. The starting material was PBMCs, obtained in the first trimester of pregnancy. The chain combines TRBV5-5 with TRBJ2-7, with D maybe TRBD2 (7 bases). The chain's CDR3 is CASSLAGGPYEQYF. CDR3 in DNA: TGTGCCAGCAGCTTGGCGGGGGGCCCCTACGAGCAGTACTTC.